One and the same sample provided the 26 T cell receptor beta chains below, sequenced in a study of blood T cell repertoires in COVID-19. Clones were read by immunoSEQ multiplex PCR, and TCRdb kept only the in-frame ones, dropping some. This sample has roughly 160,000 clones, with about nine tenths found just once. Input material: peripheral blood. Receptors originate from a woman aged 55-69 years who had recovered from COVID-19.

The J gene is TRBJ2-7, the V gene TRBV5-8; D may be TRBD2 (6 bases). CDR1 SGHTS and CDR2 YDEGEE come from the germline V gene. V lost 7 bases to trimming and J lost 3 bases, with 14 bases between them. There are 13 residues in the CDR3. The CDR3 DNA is TGTGCCAGCTGGCGGGATCAGGGCTACGAGCAGTACTTC. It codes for CASWRDQGYEQYF.

The CDR3 loop is CASSLEVNSVTDTQYF. The CDR3 DNA sequence: TGTGCCAGCAGCTTGGAAGTTAACTCCGTCACAGATACGCAGTATTTT. The gene calls are TRBV5-5 and TRBJ2-3; no definite D call. The CDR3 extends over 16 amino acids. Germline V gene data show CDR1 as SGHKS and CDR2 as YYEKEE (reference sequence). Trimming took 0 bases from V and 2 from J, leaving 13 bases between them.

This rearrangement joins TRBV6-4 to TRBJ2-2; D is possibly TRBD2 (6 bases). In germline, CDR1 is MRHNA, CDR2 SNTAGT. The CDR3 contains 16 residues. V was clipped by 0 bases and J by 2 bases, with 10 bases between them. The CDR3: CASSDSWRGNTGELFF. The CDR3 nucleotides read TGTGCCAGCAGTGACTCTTGGCGGGGTAACACCGGGGAGCTGTTTTTT.

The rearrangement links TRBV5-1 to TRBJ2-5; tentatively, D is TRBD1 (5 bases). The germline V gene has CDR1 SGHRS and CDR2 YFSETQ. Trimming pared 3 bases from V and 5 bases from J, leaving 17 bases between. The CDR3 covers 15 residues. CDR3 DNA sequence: TGCGCCAGCAGCTCCCAGGGCGGAGACGGGGAGACCCAGTACTTC. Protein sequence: CASSSQGGDGETQYF.

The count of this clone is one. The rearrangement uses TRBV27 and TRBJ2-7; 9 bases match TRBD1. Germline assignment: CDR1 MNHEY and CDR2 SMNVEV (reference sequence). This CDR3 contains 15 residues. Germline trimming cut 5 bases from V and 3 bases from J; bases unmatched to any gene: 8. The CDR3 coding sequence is TGTGCCAGCAGTACACAGGGGGCAGGGGACTACGAGCAGTACTTC. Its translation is CASSTQGAGDYEQYF.

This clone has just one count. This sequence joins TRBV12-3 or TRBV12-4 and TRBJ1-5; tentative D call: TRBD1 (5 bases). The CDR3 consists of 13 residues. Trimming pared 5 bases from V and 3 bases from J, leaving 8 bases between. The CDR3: CASSTGSNQPQHF. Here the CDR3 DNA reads TGTGCCAGCAGTACAGGTTCCAATCAGCCCCAGCATTTT.

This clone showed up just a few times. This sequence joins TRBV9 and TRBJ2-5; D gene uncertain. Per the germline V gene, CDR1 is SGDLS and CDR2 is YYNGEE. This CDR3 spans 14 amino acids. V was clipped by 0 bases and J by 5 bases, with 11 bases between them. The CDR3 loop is CASSVGLDRETQYF. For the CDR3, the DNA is TGTGCCAGCAGCGTAGGCCTAGATAGGGAGACCCAGTACTTC.

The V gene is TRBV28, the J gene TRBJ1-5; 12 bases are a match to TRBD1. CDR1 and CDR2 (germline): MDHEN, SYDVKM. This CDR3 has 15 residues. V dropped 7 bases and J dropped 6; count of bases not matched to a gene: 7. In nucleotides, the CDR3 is TGTGCCAGCAACAAAGGGACAGGGGGCGTTCAGCCCCAGCATTTT. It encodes CASNKGTGGVQPQHF.

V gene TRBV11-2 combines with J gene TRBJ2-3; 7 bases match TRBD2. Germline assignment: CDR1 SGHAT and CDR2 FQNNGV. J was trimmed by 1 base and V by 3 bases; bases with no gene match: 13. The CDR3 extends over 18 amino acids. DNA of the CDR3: TGTGCCAGCAGCTTGGGTTCAGTGGGAGGGTTAGGCACAGATACGCAGTATTTT. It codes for CASSLGSVGGLGTDTQYF.

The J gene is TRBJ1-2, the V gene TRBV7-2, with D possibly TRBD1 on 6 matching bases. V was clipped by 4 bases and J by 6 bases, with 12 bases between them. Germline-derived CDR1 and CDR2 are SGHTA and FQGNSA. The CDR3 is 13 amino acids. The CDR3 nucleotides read TGTGCCAGCAGCTGGGCAGGGGTTGATGGCTACACCTTC. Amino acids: CASSWAGVDGYTF.

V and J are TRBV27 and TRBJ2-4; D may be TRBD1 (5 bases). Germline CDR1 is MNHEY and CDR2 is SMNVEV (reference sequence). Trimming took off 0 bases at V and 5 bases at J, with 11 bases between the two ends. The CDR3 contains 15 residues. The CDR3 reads CASSLSPRVQNIQYF. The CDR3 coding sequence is TGTGCCAGCAGTTTATCACCCAGGGTTCAAAACATTCAGTACTTC.

CDR3 nucleotide sequence: TGTGCCAGCGCAGCCGGGACAGGGGAGTTCTTCCCGCGGAACACTGAAGCTTTCTTT. Translated: CASAAGTGEFFPRNTEAFF. This rearrangement joins TRBV28 to TRBJ1-1; TRBD1 agrees at 10 bases. Trimming took 8 bases from V and 1 from J; bases not matched to a gene: 19. Germline assignment: CDR1 MDHEN and CDR2 SYDVKM. This CDR3 spans 19 amino acids.

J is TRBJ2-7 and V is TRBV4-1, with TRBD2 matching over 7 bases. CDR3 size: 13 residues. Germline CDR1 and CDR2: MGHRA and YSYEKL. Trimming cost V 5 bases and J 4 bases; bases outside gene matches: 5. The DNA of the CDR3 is TGCGCCAGCAGCACCAGGGAGGGGTACGAGCAGTACTTC. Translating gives CASSTREGYEQYF.

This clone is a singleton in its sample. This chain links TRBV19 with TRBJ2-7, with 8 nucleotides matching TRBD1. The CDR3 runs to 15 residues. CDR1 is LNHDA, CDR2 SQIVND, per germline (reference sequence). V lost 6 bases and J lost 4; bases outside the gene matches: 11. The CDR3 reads CASRIVSGGPYEQYF. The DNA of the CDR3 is TGTGCCAGTAGGATTGTGTCAGGGGGCCCGTACGAGCAGTACTTC.

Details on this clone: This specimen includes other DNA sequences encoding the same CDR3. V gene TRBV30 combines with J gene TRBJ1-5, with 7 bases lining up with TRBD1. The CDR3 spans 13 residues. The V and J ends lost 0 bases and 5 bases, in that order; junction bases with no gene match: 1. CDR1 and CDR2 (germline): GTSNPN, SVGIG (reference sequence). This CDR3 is CAWSVQGDQPQHF. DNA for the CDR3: TGTGCCTGGAGTGTCCAGGGGGATCAGCCCCAGCATTTT. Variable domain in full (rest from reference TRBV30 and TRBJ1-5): SQTIHQWPATLVQPVGSPLSLECTVEGTSNPNLYWYRQAAGRGLQLLFYSVGIGQISSEVPQNLSASRPQDRQFILSSKKLLLSDSGFYLCAWSVQGDQPQHFGDGTRLSIL.

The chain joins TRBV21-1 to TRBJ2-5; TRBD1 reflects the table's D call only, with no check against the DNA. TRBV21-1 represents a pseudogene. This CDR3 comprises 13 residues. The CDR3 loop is CASNATGGETQYF. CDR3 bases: TGTGCCAGCAATGCGACAGGGGGAGAGACCCAGTACTTC.

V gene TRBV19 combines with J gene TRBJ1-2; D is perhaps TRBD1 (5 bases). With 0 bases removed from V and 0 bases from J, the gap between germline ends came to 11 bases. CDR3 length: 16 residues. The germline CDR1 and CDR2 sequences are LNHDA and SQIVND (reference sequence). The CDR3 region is CASSIDLDSANYGYTF. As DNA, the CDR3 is TGTGCCAGTAGTATAGATCTCGACAGTGCTAACTATGGCTACACCTTC.

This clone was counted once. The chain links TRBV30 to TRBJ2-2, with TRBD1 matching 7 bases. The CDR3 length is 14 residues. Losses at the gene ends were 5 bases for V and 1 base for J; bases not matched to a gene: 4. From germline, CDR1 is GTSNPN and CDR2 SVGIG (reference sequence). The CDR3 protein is CAWPGQKNTGELFF. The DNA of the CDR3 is TGTGCCTGGCCGGGACAGAAGAACACCGGGGAGCTGTTTTTT.

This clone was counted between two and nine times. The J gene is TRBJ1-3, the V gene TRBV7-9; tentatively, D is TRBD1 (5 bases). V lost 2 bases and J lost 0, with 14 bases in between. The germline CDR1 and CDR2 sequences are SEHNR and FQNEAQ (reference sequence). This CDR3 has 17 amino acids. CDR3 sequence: CASSLRGSSLSGNTIYF. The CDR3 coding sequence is TGTGCCAGCAGCTTAAGGGGATCCTCACTCTCTGGAAACACCATATATTTT.

The CDR3 coding sequence is TGTGCCAGCAGTAACAGGGTGCAAGAGACCCAGTACTTC. Translated, it gives CASSNRVQETQYF. This sequence joins TRBV7-2 and TRBJ2-5; the D gene is possibly TRBD1 (6 bases). V gave up 6 bases and J gave up 2 bases, with 10 bases separating them. This CDR3 has 13 residues. In germline, CDR1 is SGHTA, CDR2 FQGNSA.

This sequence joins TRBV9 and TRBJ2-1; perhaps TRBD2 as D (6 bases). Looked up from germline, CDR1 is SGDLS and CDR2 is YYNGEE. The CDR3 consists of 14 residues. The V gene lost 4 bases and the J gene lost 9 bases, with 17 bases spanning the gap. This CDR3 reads CASSSRLVGGEQFF. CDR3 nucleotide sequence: TGTGCCAGCAGCTCCCGACTAGTAGGCGGTGAGCAGTTCTTC.

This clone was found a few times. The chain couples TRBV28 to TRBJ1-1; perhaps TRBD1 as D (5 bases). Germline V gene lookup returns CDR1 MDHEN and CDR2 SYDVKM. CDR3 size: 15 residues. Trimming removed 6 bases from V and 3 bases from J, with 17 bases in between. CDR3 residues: CASSDLRRGDTEAFF. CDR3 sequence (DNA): TGTGCCAGCAGCGACCTTAGAAGGGGCGACACTGAAGCTTTCTTT. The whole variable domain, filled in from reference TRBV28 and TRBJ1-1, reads DVKVTQSSRYLVKRTGEKVFLECVQDMDHENMFWYRQDPGLGLRLIYFSYDVKMKEKGDIPEGYSVSREKKERFSLILESASTNQTSMYLCASSDLRRGDTEAFFGQGTRLTVV.

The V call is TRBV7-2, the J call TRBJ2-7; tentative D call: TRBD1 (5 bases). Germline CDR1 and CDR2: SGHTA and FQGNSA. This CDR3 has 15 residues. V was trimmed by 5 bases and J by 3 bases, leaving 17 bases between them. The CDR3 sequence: CASSPQGGDGYEQYF. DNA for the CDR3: TGTGCCAGCAGCCCCCAGGGCGGAGATGGCTACGAGCAGTACTTC. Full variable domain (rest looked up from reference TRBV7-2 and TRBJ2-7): GAGVSQSPSNKVTEKGKDVELRCDPISGHTALYWYRQSLGQGLEFLIYFQGNSAPDKSGLPSDRFSAERTGGSVSTLTIQRTQQEDSAVYLCASSPQGGDGYEQYFGPGTRLTVT.

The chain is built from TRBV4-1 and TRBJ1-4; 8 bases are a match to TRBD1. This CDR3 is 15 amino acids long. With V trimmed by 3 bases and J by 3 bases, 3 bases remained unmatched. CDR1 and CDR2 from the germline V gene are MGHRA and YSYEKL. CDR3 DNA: TGCGCCAGCAGCCACCCGGGACAGGCTAATGAAAAACTGTTTTTT. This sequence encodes CASSHPGQANEKLFF.

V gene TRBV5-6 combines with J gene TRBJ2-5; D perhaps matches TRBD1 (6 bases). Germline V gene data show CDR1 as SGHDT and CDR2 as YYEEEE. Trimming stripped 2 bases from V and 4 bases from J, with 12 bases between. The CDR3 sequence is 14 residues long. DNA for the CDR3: TGTGCCAGCAGCTTCGACAGGTTCGGAGAGACCCAGTACTTC. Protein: CASSFDRFGETQYF.

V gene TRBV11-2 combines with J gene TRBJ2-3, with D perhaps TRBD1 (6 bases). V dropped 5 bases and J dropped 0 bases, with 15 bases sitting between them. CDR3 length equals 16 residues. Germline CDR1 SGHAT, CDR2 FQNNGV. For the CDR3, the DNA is TGTGCCAGCAGCATACACGGGACAACTAGCACAGATACGCAGTATTTT. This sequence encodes CASSIHGTTSTDTQYF.